This record looks at one TCR beta chain sequence and its context. Its antigen remains unidentified. This sample is drawn from a study of T cell responses to AZD1222 COVID-19 vaccine. The protocol was immunoSEQ multiplex PCR, while the TCRdb copy is restricted to in-frame clones and leaves out a portion. The data show 140,000 or so clones, about 90% seen once. V shed 0 bases and J shed 9 bases, with 12 bases lying between them. The germline V gene encodes CDR1 LNHDA and CDR2 SQIVND (reference sequence). The CDR3 covers 14 residues. Study-level results: Reports indicate that nearly half of spike-specific TCRs are directed at unmutated variant regions. Clonal diversity was possibly underestimated, and the donors were mostly white British, with more females. Baseline antibody screening turned up just 6 or 7 seropositive AZD1222 recipients.

The source of this sequence is an adult who received the MenACWY meningococcal vaccine as a control. The rearrangement joins TRBV19 to TRBJ1-5, with unresolved D. The sequencing used peripheral blood, collected 28 days after the second dose of the MenACWY control vaccine. CDR3: CASSIEASSRPQHF. The CDR3 coding sequence is TGTGCCAGTAGTATAGAGGCCTCGAGCCGGCCCCAGCATTTT.